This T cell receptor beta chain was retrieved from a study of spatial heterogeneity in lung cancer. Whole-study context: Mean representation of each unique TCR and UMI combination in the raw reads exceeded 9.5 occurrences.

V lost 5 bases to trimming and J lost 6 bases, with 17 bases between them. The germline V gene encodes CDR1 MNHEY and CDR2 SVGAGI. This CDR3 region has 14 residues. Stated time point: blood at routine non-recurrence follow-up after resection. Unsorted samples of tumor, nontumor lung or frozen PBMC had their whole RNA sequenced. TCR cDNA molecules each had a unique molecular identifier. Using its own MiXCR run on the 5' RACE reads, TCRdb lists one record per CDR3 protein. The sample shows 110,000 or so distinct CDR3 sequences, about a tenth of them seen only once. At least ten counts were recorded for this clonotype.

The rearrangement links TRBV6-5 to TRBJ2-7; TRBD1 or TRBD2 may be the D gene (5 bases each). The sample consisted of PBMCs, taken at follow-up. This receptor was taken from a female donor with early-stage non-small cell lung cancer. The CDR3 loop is CASSTGRTRGEQYF. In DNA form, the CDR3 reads TGTGCCAGCAGTACGGGACGAACTAGAGGCGAGCAGTACTTC.